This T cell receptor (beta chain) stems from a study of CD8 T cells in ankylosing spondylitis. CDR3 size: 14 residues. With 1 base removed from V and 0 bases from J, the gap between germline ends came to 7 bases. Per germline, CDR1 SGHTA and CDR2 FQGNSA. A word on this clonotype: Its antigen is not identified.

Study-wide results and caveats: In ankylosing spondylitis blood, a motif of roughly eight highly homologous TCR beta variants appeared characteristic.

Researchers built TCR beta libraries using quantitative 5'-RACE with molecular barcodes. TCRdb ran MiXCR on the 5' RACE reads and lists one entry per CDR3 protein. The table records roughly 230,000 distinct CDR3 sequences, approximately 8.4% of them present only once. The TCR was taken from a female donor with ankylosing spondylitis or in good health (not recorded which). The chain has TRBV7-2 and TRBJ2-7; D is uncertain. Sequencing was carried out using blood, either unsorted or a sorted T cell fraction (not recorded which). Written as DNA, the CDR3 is TGTGCCAGCAGCTTAGTTCGGAGCTCCTACGAGCAGTACTTC. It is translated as CASSLVRSSYEQYF.